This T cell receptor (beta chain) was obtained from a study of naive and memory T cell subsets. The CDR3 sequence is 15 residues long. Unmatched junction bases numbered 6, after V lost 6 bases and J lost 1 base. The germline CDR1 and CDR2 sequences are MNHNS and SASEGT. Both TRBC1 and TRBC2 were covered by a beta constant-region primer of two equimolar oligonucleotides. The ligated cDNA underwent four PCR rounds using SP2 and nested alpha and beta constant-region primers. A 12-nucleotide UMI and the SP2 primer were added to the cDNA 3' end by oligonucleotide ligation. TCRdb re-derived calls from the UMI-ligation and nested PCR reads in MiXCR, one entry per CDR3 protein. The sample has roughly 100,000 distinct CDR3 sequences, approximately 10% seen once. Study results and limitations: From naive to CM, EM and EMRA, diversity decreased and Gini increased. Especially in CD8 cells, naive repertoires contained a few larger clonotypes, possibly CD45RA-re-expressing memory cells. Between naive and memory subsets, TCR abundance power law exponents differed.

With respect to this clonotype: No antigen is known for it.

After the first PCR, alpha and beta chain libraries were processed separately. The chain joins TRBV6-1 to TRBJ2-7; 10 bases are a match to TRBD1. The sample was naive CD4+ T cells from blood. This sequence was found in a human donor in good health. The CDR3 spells CASSAGTGVSYEQYF. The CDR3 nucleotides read TGTGCCAGCAGCGCCGGGACAGGGGTGTCCTACGAGCAGTACTTC.